These T cell receptor beta chains were read from a single sample in a study of T cells expressing NK-cell markers. TCRdb re-analyzed the 5' RACE reads; it lists each CDR3 protein once, without DNA. The sample holds around 550,000 distinct CDR3 sequences. Material for sequencing was blood T cells: a sorted CD56 or NKG2C T cell subset, CD4+ or CD8+ T cells, or bulk PBMC T cells (not recorded which). Source of these receptors: a man younger than 35 in good health. The CDR3 runs from the conserved cysteine through the conserved F or W.

>TRBJ2-7|TRBV6-2/TRBV6-3
CASSSPGQGARYEQYF
>TRBJ2-7|TRBV6-1
CASSGRDRGSHEQYF
>TRBJ1-5|TRBV15
CATSRRSVQPQHF
>TRBJ2-1|TRBV10-3
CAISEVGHQRGEQFF
>TRBJ2-7|TRBV4-3
CASSQDGTYKDEQYF
>TRBJ2-1|TRBV4-2
CASSQDWASGWQGNEQFF
>TRBJ1-1|TRBV20-1
CSARIGAPNTEAFF
>TRBJ2-3|TRBV3-1
CASPPDVTDTQYF
>TRBJ2-3|TRBV5-1
CASSHKTSGGTDTQYF
>TRBJ2-7|TRBV4-2
CASSQDLGLADNYEQYF
>TRBJ2-7|TRBV5-1
CASSLSGQDYEQYF